This T cell receptor (beta chain) was sequenced during a study of response to subunit inactivated influenza vaccine. Study-wide points: The authors suggested that few new T cells are recruited per seasonal influenza vaccination.

TCRdb independently ran MiXCR on the RT-PCR reads; one entry per CDR3 protein. Here the sample spans 630,000 or so distinct CDR3 sequences, 15% to 19% being singletons. Germline V gives CDR1 ENHRY, CDR2 SYGVKD. This CDR3 comprises 17 residues. V lost 6 bases and J lost 2; bases outside the gene matches: 7. This clonotype appeared a few times. Its target is not known. The sequence was collected from a man over 45 who received an inactivated influenza vaccine. The V gene is TRBV10-3, the J gene TRBJ2-1; 13 nucleotides agree with TRBD2. This sample comprised PBMCs from blood, obtained about 12 days after vaccination. CDR3 in amino acids: CAIRITSGGGTYNEQFF. The CDR3 DNA reads as TGTGCCATCAGGATCACTAGCGGGGGGGGGACCTACAATGAGCAGTTCTTC.